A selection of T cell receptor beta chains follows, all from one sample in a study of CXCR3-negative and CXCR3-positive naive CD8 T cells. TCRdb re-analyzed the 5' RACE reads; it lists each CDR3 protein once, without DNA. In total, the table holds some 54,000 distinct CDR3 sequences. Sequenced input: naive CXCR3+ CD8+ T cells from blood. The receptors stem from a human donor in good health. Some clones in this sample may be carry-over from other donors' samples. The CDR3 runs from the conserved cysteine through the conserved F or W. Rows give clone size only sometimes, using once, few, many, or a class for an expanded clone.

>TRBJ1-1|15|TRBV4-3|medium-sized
CASSQRDRVNTEAFF
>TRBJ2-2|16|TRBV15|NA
CATSRERTGEQRELFF
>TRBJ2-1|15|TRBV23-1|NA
CGSSHRTGGFNEQFF
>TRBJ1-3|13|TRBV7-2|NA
CASSLPAGNTIYF
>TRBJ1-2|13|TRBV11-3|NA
CASSLQGSYGYTF
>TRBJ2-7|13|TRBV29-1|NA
CSVVPWSSYEQYF
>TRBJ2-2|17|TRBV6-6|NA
CASTTPSTGGNTGELFF
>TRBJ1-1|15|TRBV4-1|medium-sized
CASSLQQGGGTEAFF
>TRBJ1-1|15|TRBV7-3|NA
CASSLNGDMKTEAFF
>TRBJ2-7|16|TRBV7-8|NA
CASSITLRAGPYEQYF
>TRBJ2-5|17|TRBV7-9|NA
CASSRPSERGGQETQYF
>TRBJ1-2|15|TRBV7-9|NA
CASSLDLGYGYGYTF
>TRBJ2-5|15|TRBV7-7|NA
CASSLSSGTQETQYF
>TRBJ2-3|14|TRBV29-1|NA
CSVEWLTDTDTQYF
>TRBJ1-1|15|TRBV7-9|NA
CASSLFDVGNTEAFF
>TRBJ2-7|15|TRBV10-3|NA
CAISESGGQPYEQYF
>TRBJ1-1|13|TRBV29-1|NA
CGVEGQGRTEAFF
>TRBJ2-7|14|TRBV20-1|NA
CSARGTPSSYEQYF
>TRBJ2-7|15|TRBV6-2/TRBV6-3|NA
CASIEPGLGLKEQYF
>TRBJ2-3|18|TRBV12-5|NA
CASGLPPSGHPSTDTQYF
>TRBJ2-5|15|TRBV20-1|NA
CSAAPPGQGAETQYF
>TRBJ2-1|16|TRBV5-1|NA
CASGDVSGTGGGEQFF
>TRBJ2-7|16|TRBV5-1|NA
CASSGEQGDLTYEQYF
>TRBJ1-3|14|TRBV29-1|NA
CSVVGPSTGNTIYF
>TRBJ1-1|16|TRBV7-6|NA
CASSYSSATGDTEAFF
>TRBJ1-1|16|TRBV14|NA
CASSQGQPNWNTEAFF
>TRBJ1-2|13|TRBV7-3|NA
CASSSTDRNGYTF
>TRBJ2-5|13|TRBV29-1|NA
CSVEATDGETQYF
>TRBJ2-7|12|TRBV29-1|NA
CSVEDPTYEQYF
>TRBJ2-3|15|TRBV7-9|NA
CASSTPIRSTDTQYF
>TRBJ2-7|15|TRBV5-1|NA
CASSFLPQGRDEQYF
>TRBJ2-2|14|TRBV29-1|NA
CSVFLAKNTGELFF
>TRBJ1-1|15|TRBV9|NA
CASSVDGIPGTEAFF
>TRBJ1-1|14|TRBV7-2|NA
CASSITEVNTEAFF
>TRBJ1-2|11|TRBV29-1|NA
CSVDLPYGYTF
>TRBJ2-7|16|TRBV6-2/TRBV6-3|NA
CASSPRDSNLPTEQYF
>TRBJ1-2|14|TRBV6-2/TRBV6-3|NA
CASSYTVKDYGYTF
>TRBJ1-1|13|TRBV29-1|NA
CSAKSYMNTEAFF
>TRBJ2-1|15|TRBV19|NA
CASTPGAVSYNEQFF
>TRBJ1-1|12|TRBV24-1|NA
CATSESGCEAFF